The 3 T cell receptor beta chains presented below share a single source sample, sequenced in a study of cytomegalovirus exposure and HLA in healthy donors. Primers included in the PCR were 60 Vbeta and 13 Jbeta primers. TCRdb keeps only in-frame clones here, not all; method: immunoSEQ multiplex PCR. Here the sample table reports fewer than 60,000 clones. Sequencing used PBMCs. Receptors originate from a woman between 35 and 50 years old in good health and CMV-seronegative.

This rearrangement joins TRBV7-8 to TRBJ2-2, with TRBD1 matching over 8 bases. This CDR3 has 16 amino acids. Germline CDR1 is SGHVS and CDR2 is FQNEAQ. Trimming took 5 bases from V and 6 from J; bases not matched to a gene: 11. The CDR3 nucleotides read TGTGCCAGCAGCCCACGGACAGGGCGGAGGGCCGGGGAGCTGTTTTTT. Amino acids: CASSPRTGRRAGELFF. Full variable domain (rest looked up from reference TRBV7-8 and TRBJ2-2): GAGVSQSPRYKVAKRGQDVALRCDPISGHVSLFWYQQALGQGPEFLTYFQNEAQLDKSGLPSDRFFAERPEGSVSTLKIQRTQQEDSAVYLCASSPRTGRRAGELFFGEGSRLTVL.

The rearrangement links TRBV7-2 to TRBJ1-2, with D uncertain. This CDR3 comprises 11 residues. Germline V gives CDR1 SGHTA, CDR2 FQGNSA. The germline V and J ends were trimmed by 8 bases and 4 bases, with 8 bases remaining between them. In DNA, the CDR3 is TGTGCCAGCGTTGGGCTCTATGGCTACACCTTC. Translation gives CASVGLYGYTF.

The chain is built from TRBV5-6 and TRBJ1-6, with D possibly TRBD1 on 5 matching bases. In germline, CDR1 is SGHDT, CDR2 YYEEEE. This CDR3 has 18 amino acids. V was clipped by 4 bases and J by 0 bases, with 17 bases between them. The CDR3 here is CASSPYPREISYNSPLHF. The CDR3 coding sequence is TGTGCCAGCAGCCCTTACCCCAGGGAAATCTCCTATAATTCACCCCTCCACTTT.